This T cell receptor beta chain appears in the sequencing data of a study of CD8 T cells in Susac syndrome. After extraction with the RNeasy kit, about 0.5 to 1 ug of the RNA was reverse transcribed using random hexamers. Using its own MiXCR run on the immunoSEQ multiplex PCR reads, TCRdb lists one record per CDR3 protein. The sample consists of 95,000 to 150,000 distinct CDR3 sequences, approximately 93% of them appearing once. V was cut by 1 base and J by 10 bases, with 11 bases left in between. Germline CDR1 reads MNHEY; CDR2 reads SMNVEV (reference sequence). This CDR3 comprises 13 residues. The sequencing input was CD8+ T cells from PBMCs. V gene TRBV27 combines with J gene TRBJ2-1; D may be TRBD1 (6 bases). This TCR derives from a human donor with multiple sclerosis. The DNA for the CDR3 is TGTGCCAGCAGTTTATTAGGGGGTCGGGAGCAGTTCTTC. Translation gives CASSLLGGREQFF.